This TCR beta chain is from a study of shared clonotypes between healthy human individuals (dated by TCRdb to 2018 to 2021). For context, the study as a whole: The cohort included a few men and a couple of women between 18 and 49 years of age. For each donor, CD4 naive and CD4 memory were each run on three plates, CD8 naive on two plates, and CD8 memory on one plate. Blood TCR repertoires of about five healthy adults were deeply sequenced to estimate repertoire size and the extent of clonotype sharing between individuals. Different laboratories and diverse techniques were used to prepare libraries and sequence TCR repertoires, to increase sequencing depth and limit assay-specific biases. Leukapheresis yielded between about 0.8 and 9.5 billion PBMCs per donor. The research as a whole found: Sampling was restricted to blood, and TCR repertoires in tissue are likely to differ from TCR repertoires in blood. Sharing across several donors was observed for around 4.8% of naive CD4, over 3% of naive CD8, roughly 2.4% of memory CD4, and around 0.42% of memory CD8 clonotypes. Naive subsets generally had larger estimated clonotype richness than memory subsets did. Based on pairwise subsampling, the degree of clonotype sharing among donors was expected to be affected by sequencing depth. Compared with non-shared clonotypes, clonotypes shared by all four sorted-subset donors had higher generation probabilities. The small number of donors limited the genetic and exposure-history diversity represented. Incomplete sequencing was indicated by rarefaction of sorted-subset datasets, despite the large sequencing depth.

CDR1 and CDR2 (MDHEN, SYDVKM) derive from the germline V gene. V gives up 3 bases and J gives up 1 base, and the segment between their germline ends measures 13 bases. From the cysteine up to the phenylalanine, the CDR3 has a length of 17 residues. Left in the record is the CDR3 DNA by itself, 51 bases read in frame from the first base. Donors were healthy HIV-negative adults with no recently reported acute infections or vaccinations. All donors were Caucasian adults living in Nashville, Tennessee, USA. CD4+ T cells were enriched by magnetic negative selection; naive cells were then positively selected on CD45RA, and the negative fraction formed the memory subset. Blood was obtained by leukapheresis, after which PBMCs were separated by Ficoll-Histopaque density gradient centrifugation and cryopreserved in liquid nitrogen vapor phase. Analytical flow cytometry was used to check the purity and quantity of each magnetically sorted T cell population. From each sorted fraction, genomic DNA was isolated and quantified by UV absorbance on a Nanodrop 2000c.

TCR CDR3 regions were amplified from genomic DNA by multiplex PCR using the deep immunoSEQ assay. Extracted genomic DNA from each cell subset was distributed evenly across all wells of several immunoSEQ 96-well plates, and each plate was treated as a replicate. For sorted subsets, approximately 0.2 ug of genomic DNA, equivalent to about 30,000 T cell genomes, went into each replicate PCR. Purified libraries were quantified with a Qubit 3.0 fluorometer, sized on a Bioanalyzer 2100, and re-quantified with the KAPA Library Quantification kit. Every immunoSEQ 96-well plate was sequenced on a separate single-read 150-cycle Illumina NextSeq 550 flow cell. The study's processing was this. The immunoSEQ output contained only junctional sequences without quality scores, so filtering could not match that applied to full-length reads. Sequences were annotated with PyIR, a Python wrapper for IgBLAST v1.9, using IMGT germline references to assign V/J genes and CDR3. Reads with weak V/J assignments (E-value above 1e-6), missing CDR3, stop codons, out-of-frame junctions, or ambiguous translated residues were removed. V3J clonotypes were defined as sequences sharing the same inferred V gene, J gene, and CDR3 amino acid sequence. To compute the percentage overlap between repertoires, the number of shared unique clonotypes was divided by the size of the smaller repertoire. Richness of each repertoire was evaluated using RTK rarefaction, the Chao1 estimator, and Recon v2.1 estimates of unobserved clonotypes. For all TCRbeta clonotypes obtained by the gDNA method from a few donors, generation probabilities were computed with OLGA. Not all clones reach the TCRdb copy of this immuneACCESS table, which keeps in-frame sequences only. Checked studies attribute under half of the gap to unresolved V genes and leave the rest unexplained. V and J calls and clone size follow that table, whereas D and trimming were derived from the DNA. This sample has about 610,000 clones in its table, and about 96% of those were observed once. Around 0.057% of the sample comes from the top ten.

As to this clone: What antigen it recognizes has not been identified. Base-call qualities are not available, and no considerably larger clone is one nucleotide away.

The receptor chain draws on TRBV28 and TRBJ2-6; no D segment can be confidently identified. Sequenced: naive CD4+ T cells sorted from blood. The cell subset or site label on this specimen signifies: CD45RA+ positively selected. The clonotype was recovered from a woman aged 25-40 years in good health. The DNA sequence is given as TGTGCCAGCAGTTTGCCGCCTGGATTATCTGGGGCCAACGTCCTGACTTTC. The translation is CASSLPPGLSGANVLTF.